The next 25 T cell receptor beta chains were all read from a single sample in a study of T cell repertoires in cytomegalovirus infection. These receptors' targets are unknown. TCRdb analysed the reads with MiXCR anew, one entry per CDR3 protein. The table has around 300,000 distinct CDR3 sequences, approximately 22% seen once. Sequencing was performed on cultured PBMCs, taken from culture after CMV antigen stimulation. The origin of the receptors is a human donor in good health (CMV status not recorded). Some clones in this sample may be carry-over from other donors' samples.

This clonotype has only a few counts. This rearrangement joins TRBV12-3 or TRBV12-4 to TRBJ2-1; D is perhaps TRBD2 (6 bases). V was shortened by 6 bases and J by 9 bases, with 21 bases between the two germline ends. This CDR3 region has 15 residues. The CDR3: CASRVTSFYGGEQFF. The CDR3 DNA is TGTGCCAGCAGGGTAACTAGCTTCTACGGGGGTGAGCAGTTCTTC.

The table lists this clonotype with a few counts. The chain has TRBV4-1 and TRBJ2-2; D not resolved. The germline V gene encodes CDR1 MGHRA and CDR2 YSYEKL. The CDR3 is made up of 18 amino acids. V lost 0 bases to trimming and J lost 0 bases, with 14 bases between them. The CDR3 region is CASSQDEVRITNTGELFF. For the CDR3, the DNA is TGCGCCAGCAGCCAAGACGAGGTCAGGATCACGAACACCGGGGAGCTGTTTTTT.

This clonotype was seen repeatedly, ten times or more. The V call is TRBV12-5, the J call TRBJ1-5; a weak D match, TRBD1 (5 bases). V lost 6 bases and J 1 base, leaving 7 bases between the germline ends. CDR1 is LGHNT, CDR2 FRNRAP, per germline. The CDR3 spans 13 residues. CDR3 coding DNA: TGTGCTAGTGGCAGGGAAAGCAATCAGCCCCAGCATTTT. Amino acid sequence: CASGRESNQPQHF. Filled out from reference TRBV12-5 and TRBJ1-5, the complete variable domain reads DARVTQTPRHKVTEMGQEVTMRCQPILGHNTVFWYRQTMMQGLELLAYFRNRAPLDDSGMPKDRFSAEMPDATLATLKIQPSEPRDSAVYFCASGRESNQPQHFGDGTRLSIL.

In its sample, this clonotype was seen many times. The chain links TRBV30 to TRBJ2-1; 12 positions match TRBD2. The CDR3 contains 18 residues. Losses at the gene ends were 0 bases for V and 0 bases for J; bases not matched to a gene: 6. Germline values: CDR1 GTSNPN, CDR2 SVGIG (reference sequence). The CDR3, as DNA: TGTGCCTGGAGTGTACTAGCGGGAGGCAGGAGCTCCTACAATGAGCAGTTCTTC. This sequence encodes CAWSVLAGGRSSYNEQFF. The full variable domain, completed using reference TRBV30 and TRBJ2-1, is SQTIHQWPATLVQPVGSPLSLECTVEGTSNPNLYWYRQAAGRGLQLLFYSVGIGQISSEVPQNLSASRPQDRQFILSSKKLLLSDSGFYLCAWSVLAGGRSSYNEQFFGPGTRLTVL.

The chain has TRBV20-1 and TRBJ2-7; weak D call: TRBD1 (5 bases). Looked up from germline, CDR1 is DFQATT and CDR2 is SNEGSKA (reference sequence). Trimming cost V 0 bases and J 0 bases, with 12 bases left between them. This CDR3 is built from 15 residues. CDR3 protein: CSARDSRQLSYEQYF. For the CDR3, the DNA is TGCAGTGCTAGAGATTCGAGACAGCTCTCCTACGAGCAGTACTTC.

This clonotype came up a few times. For the CDR3, the DNA is TGTGCCAGCAGCTTTAACGACATGAACACTGAAGCTTTCTTT. It encodes CASSFNDMNTEAFF. The chain joins TRBV6-2 or TRBV6-3 to TRBJ1-1; D gene unclear. There are 14 residues in the CDR3. Germline assignment: CDR1 MNHEY and CDR2 SVGEGT. Trimming cost V 6 bases and J 0 bases, with 11 bases left between them.

The chain links TRBV19 to TRBJ1-5; D unresolved. Trimming pared 2 bases from V and 1 base from J, leaving 6 bases between. The CDR3 totals 14 residues. CDR1 is LNHDA, CDR2 SQIVND, per germline (reference sequence). CDR3 bases: TGTGCCAGTAGTATAACGGACAGCAATCAGCCCCAGCATTTT. This gives the protein CASSITDSNQPQHF.

The genes are TRBV7-9 and TRBJ1-2, with TRBD1 matching 10 bases. This CDR3 comprises 13 residues. Germline-derived CDR1 and CDR2 are SEHNR and FQNEAQ (reference sequence). V lost 5 bases to trimming and J lost 6 bases; unmatched junction nucleotides: 3. Written as DNA, the CDR3 is TGTGCCAGCAGCCTGGGACAGGGGCATGGCTACACCTTC. Residues: CASSLGQGHGYTF.

The chain recombines TRBV19 with TRBJ2-1, with 11 bases that match TRBD2. Germline CDR1 is LNHDA and CDR2 is SQIVND (reference sequence). The length of the CDR3 is 14 residues. The V gene end was trimmed by 7 bases and the J gene end by 9 bases; junction bases not matched to a gene: 8. CDR3 nucleotides: TGTGCCAGTAAGGTAGCGGGAGGGCCGAGTGAGCAGTTCTTC. Residues: CASKVAGGPSEQFF. The variable domain in full, with the rest retrieved from reference TRBV19 and TRBJ2-1, is DGGITQSPKYLFRKEGQNVTLSCEQNLNHDAMYWYRQDPGQGLRLIYYSQIVNDFQKGDIAEGYSVSREKKESFPLTVTSAQKNPTAFYLCASKVAGGPSEQFFGPGTRLTVL.

V gene TRBV7-8 combines with J gene TRBJ2-1; 9 bases are shared with TRBD2. The CDR3 runs 16 residues. Germline values: CDR1 SGHVS, CDR2 FQNEAQ. Germline trimming cut 0 bases from V and 9 bases from J; bases unmatched to any gene: 9. CDR3 sequence: CASSLAVIAGESEQFF. Here the CDR3 DNA reads TGTGCCAGCAGCTTAGCGGTAATAGCGGGGGAGAGTGAGCAGTTCTTC.

This clonotype showed up many times. This chain joins TRBV7-9 and TRBJ2-1, with D maybe TRBD1 (7 bases). The V and J ends lost 1 base and 5 bases respectively, with 18 bases between them. The CDR3 sequence is 17 residues long. Germline CDR1 reads SEHNR; CDR2 reads FQNEAQ (reference sequence). CDR3 DNA sequence: TGTGCCAGCAGCTTAGTTCAGGGGGGCTGGAGGCACAATGAGCAGTTCTTC. As protein: CASSLVQGGWRHNEQFF.

V usage is TRBV7-2 and J usage is TRBJ2-7; the D is unclear. Germline V gives CDR1 SGHTA, CDR2 FQGNSA. V was shortened by 5 bases and J by 0 bases, with 8 bases between the two germline ends. The CDR3 totals 13 residues. This CDR3 is CASSASPSYEQYV. CDR3 bases: TGTGCCAGCAGCGCCTCCCCCTCCTACGAGCAGTACGTC.

J is TRBJ2-1 and V is TRBV7-6, with D perhaps TRBD1 or TRBD2 (5 bases each). The V end lost 2 bases, the J end lost 6 bases, and 17 bases lay between the germline ends. Germline V gene lookup returns CDR1 SGHVS and CDR2 FNYEAQ. This CDR3 spans 16 amino acids. For the CDR3, the DNA is TGTGCCAGCAGCTTAACCGGGACGCCCAGCCCCAATGAGCAGTTCTTC. Encoded protein: CASSLTGTPSPNEQFF.

V and J are TRBV4-3 and TRBJ2-6, with D possibly TRBD2 on 5 matching bases. This CDR3 is 16 amino acids long. V dropped 0 bases and J dropped 9 bases, with 15 bases sitting between them. The V gene's germline CDR1 is LGHNA and CDR2 YSLEER. The CDR3 loop reads CASSQEGGGKYNVLTF. In DNA form, the CDR3 reads TGCGCCAGCAGCCAAGAAGGAGGCGGCAAATACAACGTCCTGACTTTC.

This clonotype was seen at least ten times. The chain employs TRBV10-3 and TRBJ2-1; D is perhaps TRBD2 (5 bases). Germline V gives CDR1 ENHRY, CDR2 SYGVKD. The CDR3 totals 13 residues. V shed 6 bases and J shed 7 bases, with 13 bases lying between them. The CDR3 sequence: CAIRGAGTNEQFF. The DNA for the CDR3 is TGTGCCATCAGGGGCGCGGGTACGAATGAGCAGTTCTTC.

The chain is built from TRBV2 and TRBJ2-1, with TRBD1 matching 9 bases. The V segment lost 8 bases and the J segment 4 bases; nucleotides outside the gene matches: 3. Germline assignment: CDR1 SNHLY and CDR2 FYNNEI. The CDR3 covers 13 residues. DNA for the CDR3: TGTGCCAGCCAAGGACAGGGGTACAATGAGCAGTTCTTC. The encoded protein is CASQGQGYNEQFF.

V is TRBV7-9 and J is TRBJ1-5, with D perhaps TRBD1 (6 bases). CDR3 length: 17 residues. V lost 1 base, J lost 6 bases, and 19 bases lay in between. Looked up from germline, CDR1 is SEHNR and CDR2 is FQNEAQ (reference sequence). CDR3 sequence reads: CASSLVGGAGAPQPQHF. The CDR3 DNA sequence: TGTGCCAGCAGCTTAGTGGGGGGGGCAGGTGCCCCTCAGCCCCAGCATTTT. Filled out from reference TRBV7-9 and TRBJ1-5, the complete variable domain reads DTGVSQNPRHKITKRGQNVTFRCDPISEHNRLYWYRQTLGQGPEFLTYFQNEAQLEKSRLLSDRFSAERPKGSFSTLEIQRTEQGDSAMYLCASSLVGGAGAPQPQHFGDGTRLSIL.

This rearrangement joins TRBV12-3 or TRBV12-4 to TRBJ1-2; TRBD1 might be the D (5 bases). Trimming removed 3 bases from V and 4 bases from J, with 12 bases in between. The CDR3 contains 14 residues. CDR3 DNA sequence: TGTGCCAGCAGTTTGGCAGGGACTCTCTATGGCTACACCTTC. Translating gives CASSLAGTLYGYTF.

This clonotype was observed a few times. The J gene is TRBJ2-1, the V gene TRBV20-1; TRBD2 agrees at 8 bases. The CDR3 runs 17 residues. Trimming cost V 0 bases and J 4 bases; bases outside gene matches: 11. Germline CDR1 and CDR2: DFQATT and SNEGSKA (reference sequence). The CDR3 nucleotides read TGCAGTGCTAGAGATCCGACAGCGGGAGTAGGATACAATGAGCAGTTCTTC. It yields the protein CSARDPTAGVGYNEQFF.

The chain is built from TRBV4-1 and TRBJ2-3; D not resolved. The germline CDR1 and CDR2 sequences are MGHRA and YSYEKL. This CDR3 has 15 amino acids. The ends were cut back, 1 base at V and 2 bases at J, with 10 bases in the middle. The CDR3 region is CASSQGNWATDTQYF. In nucleotides, the CDR3 is TGCGCCAGCAGCCAAGGAAACTGGGCCACAGATACGCAGTATTTT.

This clonotype was observed many times. This chain uses TRBV7-2 with TRBJ2-1; the match to TRBD2 covers 11 bases. The CDR3 extends over 17 amino acids. CDR1 and CDR2 (germline): SGHTA, FQGNSA. Losses at the gene ends were 5 bases for V and 4 bases for J; bases not matched to a gene: 10. In nucleotides, the CDR3 is TGTGCCAGCAGCCCCGAGCGGACTAGCGGGCTATACAATGAGCAGTTCTTC. This sequence encodes CASSPERTSGLYNEQFF.

The chain links TRBV20-1 to TRBJ2-1, with 9 positions matching TRBD1. Germline CDR1 reads DFQATT; CDR2 reads SNEGSKA (reference sequence). The V and J ends lost 3 bases and 4 bases, in that order; junction bases with no gene match: 4. The CDR3 consists of 14 residues. The CDR3 sequence is CSARTGGWYNEQFF. The CDR3 DNA is TGCAGTGCTAGGACAGGGGGTTGGTACAATGAGCAGTTCTTC.

J is TRBJ2-1 and V is TRBV9; tentatively, D is TRBD2 (6 bases). Trimming took 4 bases from V and 8 from J, leaving 22 bases between them. Germline V gives CDR1 SGDLS, CDR2 YYNGEE. This CDR3 has 16 amino acids. CDR3 bases: TGTGCCAGCAGCTCCCTCCGGCGACTAGTAACCGATGAGCAGTTCTTC. This sequence encodes CASSSLRRLVTDEQFF.

This clonotype was recorded many times. The chain carries TRBV19 and TRBJ1-2; D is perhaps TRBD1 (6 bases). With 5 bases removed from V and 6 bases from J, the gap between germline ends came to 16 bases. The length of the CDR3 is 14 residues. CDR1 and CDR2 from the germline V gene are LNHDA and SQIVND (reference sequence). CDR3 coding DNA: TGTGCCAGTAGTCCCCCGGGGAGGGGGAATGGCTACACCTTC. Amino acids: CASSPPGRGNGYTF.

V is TRBV4-2 and J is TRBJ2-3; 10 bases map to TRBD2. Germline lookup yields CDR1 LGHNA and CDR2 YNFKEQ. The CDR3 has 17 residues. Unmatched junction bases numbered 7, after V lost 1 base and J lost 3 bases. CDR3 coding DNA: TGTGCCAGCAGCCAAGGTCAAGCGGGAGGGCCTACAGATACGCAGTATTTT. Translation: CASSQGQAGGPTDTQYF.